The following is a TCR beta chain sequence with its context. It was RNA transcripts that yielded the amplified TCR beta CDR3 regions. First-round RT-PCR with HTBI primers amplified the TCR CDR3 region. TCRdb analysed the multiplex PCR reads with MiXCR anew, one entry per CDR3 protein. Among 500,000 to 650,000 distinct CDR3 sequences listed, roughly 17% were seen once. The length of the CDR3 is 14 residues. V lost 3 bases to trimming and J lost 0 bases, with 9 bases between them. CDR1 is KGHSH, CDR2 LQKENI, per germline. The data originate from a study of T cells in Graves' hyperthyroidism and ophthalmopathy.

Sample: blood. The rearrangement uses TRBV18 and TRBJ2-7; no clear D gene. This receptor was obtained from a woman under 30 with Graves' ophthalmopathy. The DNA for the CDR3 is TGTGCCAGCTCACCGGTTGACGTCTCCTACGAGCAGTACTTC. It codes for CASSPVDVSYEQYF.